A selection of T cell receptor beta chains follows, all from one sample in a study of cytomegalovirus exposure and HLA in healthy donors. TCRdb's copy holds only in-frame clones and misses some; the assay was immunoSEQ multiplex PCR. Among 60,000 to 90,000 clones listed, about 85% were seen once. The sequencing sample was made of PBMCs. These receptors were obtained from a man aged 30 to 45 in good health and CMV-seronegative. Each CDR3 is given with its conserved first and last residue. D genes are given only for firm matches. Expanded clones are given a class, and other clones once, few, many or no size at all.

D gene: TRBD1; J gene: TRBJ1-3; V gene: TRBV6-1; clone size: once; CDR3 DNA: TGTGCCATGCAAGGACAGGTCGGAAACACCATATATTTT; CDR3 protein: CAMQGQVGNTIYF
D gene: -; J gene: TRBJ1-5; V gene: TRBV7-3; clone size: -; CDR3 DNA: TGTGCCAGCAGCTTGGGAGCCGAACAGCCCCAGCATTTT; CDR3 protein: CASSLGAEQPQHF
D gene: TRBD1; J gene: TRBJ2-7; V gene: TRBV14; clone size: -; CDR3 DNA: TGTGCCAGCAGCCAAGTACTGGGGACAGCAAGATACGAGCAGTACTTC; CDR3 protein: CASSQVLGTARYEQYF
D gene: TRBD2; J gene: TRBJ2-2; V gene: TRBV27; clone size: -; CDR3 DNA: TGTGCCAGCAGTCGACTAGCGGGGGCCGGGGAGCTGTTTTTT; CDR3 protein: CASSRLAGAGELFF
D gene: -; J gene: TRBJ2-2; V gene: TRBV9; clone size: -; CDR3 DNA: TGTGCCAGCAGCGTGAGAGGAGATCCCGGGGAGCTGTTTTTT; CDR3 protein: CASSVRGDPGELFF
D gene: TRBD1; J gene: TRBJ1-3; V gene: TRBV25-1; clone size: -; CDR3 DNA: TGTGCCAGCAGTGAATCAGGGGGCCGTGGAAACACCATATATTTT; CDR3 protein: CASSESGGRGNTIYF
D gene: -; J gene: TRBJ1-6; V gene: TRBV6-6; clone size: once; CDR3 DNA: TGTGCCAGCAGAAACGGTTTTTCACCCCTCCACTTT; CDR3 protein: CASRNGFSPLHF
D gene: TRBD1; J gene: TRBJ2-7; V gene: TRBV4-2; clone size: -; CDR3 DNA: TGTGCCAGCAGCCAAGATCACAGGGGCTACGAGCAGTACTTC; CDR3 protein: CASSQDHRGYEQYF
D gene: -; J gene: TRBJ1-6; V gene: TRBV5-1; clone size: -; CDR3 DNA: TGCGCCAGCAGCTTGGACCCTAGCTCCTATAATTCACCCCTCCACTTT; CDR3 protein: CASSLDPSSYNSPLHF
D gene: TRBD1; J gene: TRBJ1-3; V gene: TRBV2; clone size: -; CDR3 DNA: TGTGCCAGCAACCCTCAGGGGGCTGGAAACACCATATATTTT; CDR3 protein: CASNPQGAGNTIYF
D gene: -; J gene: TRBJ1-1; V gene: TRBV9; clone size: -; CDR3 DNA: TGTGCCAGCAGCACAAGTGGCCTGAACACTGAAGCTTTCTTT; CDR3 protein: CASSTSGLNTEAFF
D gene: -; J gene: TRBJ2-1; V gene: TRBV7-9; clone size: -; CDR3 DNA: TGTGCCAGCAGCTTTGAGTTCAATGAGCAGTTCTTC; CDR3 protein: CASSFEFNEQFF
D gene: TRBD1; J gene: TRBJ1-4; V gene: TRBV5-8; clone size: -; CDR3 DNA: TGTGCCAGCCCGGACAGGGAGAATGAAAAACTGTTTTTT; CDR3 protein: CASPDRENEKLFF
D gene: -; J gene: TRBJ1-5; V gene: TRBV6-5; clone size: once; CDR3 DNA: TGTGCCAGCAGTTACTCTTACGGTCAGCCCCAGCATTTT; CDR3 protein: CASSYSYGQPQHF
D gene: -; J gene: TRBJ1-1; V gene: TRBV2; clone size: -; CDR3 DNA: TGTGCCAGCAGTGAATCGGTAAACACTGAAGCTTTCTTT; CDR3 protein: CASSESVNTEAFF
D gene: -; J gene: TRBJ1-1; V gene: TRBV7-2; clone size: -; CDR3 DNA: TGTGCCAGCAGCCCTGGACTGAGACCTTTCTTT; CDR3 protein: CASSPGLRPFF
D gene: TRBD2; J gene: TRBJ2-1; V gene: TRBV5-4; clone size: -; CDR3 DNA: TGTGCCAGCAGCCCCCCGGGACTAGCGCCTGAGCAGTTCTTC; CDR3 protein: CASSPPGLAPEQFF
D gene: -; J gene: TRBJ1-5; V gene: TRBV4-3; clone size: -; CDR3 DNA: TGCGCCAGCAGCCAAGATCAGTTTCCCAATCAGCCCCAGCATTTT; CDR3 protein: CASSQDQFPNQPQHF
D gene: TRBD1; J gene: TRBJ2-1; V gene: TRBV7-2; clone size: -; CDR3 DNA: TGTGCCAGCAGCTCGGGACAGGGTGACAATGAGCAGTTCTTC; CDR3 protein: CASSSGQGDNEQFF
D gene: -; J gene: TRBJ1-1; V gene: TRBV2; clone size: -; CDR3 DNA: TGTGCCAGCAGTGAATATCAGGTGAACACTGAAGCTTTCTTT; CDR3 protein: CASSEYQVNTEAFF
D gene: -; J gene: TRBJ2-7; V gene: TRBV7-8; clone size: -; CDR3 DNA: TGTGCCAGCAGCCCCCGCGAGGGGGTCTACGAGCAGTACTTC; CDR3 protein: CASSPREGVYEQYF
D gene: -; J gene: TRBJ1-4; V gene: TRBV7-7; clone size: -; CDR3 DNA: TGTGCCAGCAGCTCGGGATTTCGGGAAAAACTGTTTTTT; CDR3 protein: CASSSGFREKLFF
D gene: -; J gene: TRBJ2-2; V gene: TRBV6-4; clone size: -; CDR3 DNA: TGTGCCAGCAGTTTAGACGGGGCCGGGGAGCTGTTTTTT; CDR3 protein: CASSLDGAGELFF
D gene: -; J gene: TRBJ1-3; V gene: TRBV5-1; clone size: -; CDR3 DNA: TGCGCCAGCAGCTCCATAGCTGGAAACACCATATATTTT; CDR3 protein: CASSSIAGNTIYF
D gene: -; J gene: TRBJ2-5; V gene: TRBV29-1; clone size: -; CDR3 DNA: TGCAGCGTGGCCGAGCAGGTCGAGACCCAGTACTTC; CDR3 protein: CSVAEQVETQYF
D gene: TRBD1; J gene: TRBJ2-5; V gene: TRBV7-8; clone size: once; CDR3 DNA: TGTGCCAGCAGCTTAGGACAGGGTTTTTTCCGAGAGACCCAGTACTTC; CDR3 protein: CASSLGQGFFRETQYF
D gene: -; J gene: TRBJ1-2; V gene: TRBV4-3; clone size: -; CDR3 DNA: TGCGCCAGCAGCCTCGCCCTCGTGCAGGCTAACTATGGCTACACCTTC; CDR3 protein: CASSLALVQANYGYTF
D gene: -; J gene: TRBJ2-5; V gene: TRBV5-6; clone size: once; CDR3 DNA: TGTGCCAGCAGCTCGGGCAGGCTAGGGGTCTTGGCAGAGACCCAGTACTTC; CDR3 protein: CASSSGRLGVLAETQYF
D gene: TRBD2; J gene: TRBJ2-3; V gene: TRBV6-6; clone size: -; CDR3 DNA: TGTGCCAGCAGTTGGGGGAACGGACTAGCAGATACGCAGTATTTT; CDR3 protein: CASSWGNGLADTQYF
D gene: -; J gene: TRBJ1-4; V gene: TRBV7-9; clone size: -; CDR3 DNA: TGTGCCAGCAGCCCACAGGGATCAACTAATGAAAAACTGTTTTTT; CDR3 protein: CASSPQGSTNEKLFF
D gene: -; J gene: TRBJ1-5; V gene: TRBV29-1; clone size: -; CDR3 DNA: TGCAGCGTTGATGGGTGGCAGGACAGAAGCAATCAGCCCCAGCATTTT; CDR3 protein: CSVDGWQDRSNQPQHF
D gene: TRBD2; J gene: TRBJ2-7; V gene: TRBV7-2; clone size: -; CDR3 DNA: TGTGCCAGCAGCTCCCGCCGCGGGGCGGGGGGCCTCGAGCAGTACTTC; CDR3 protein: CASSSRRGAGGLEQYF
D gene: -; J gene: TRBJ1-1; V gene: TRBV5-8; clone size: -; CDR3 DNA: TGTGCCAGCAGCTTGTTTTCGGCTTTCTTT; CDR3 protein: CASSLFSAFF
D gene: -; J gene: TRBJ2-2; V gene: TRBV6-4; clone size: once; CDR3 DNA: TGTGCCAGCGGCCGCTACCCAACACAGGGATTCGGGGAGCTGTTTTTT; CDR3 protein: CASGRYPTQGFGELFF
D gene: TRBD1; J gene: TRBJ2-5; V gene: TRBV5-8; clone size: -; CDR3 DNA: TGTGCCAGCAGCCCAGGGACAGGGGGTCAAGAGACCCAGTACTTC; CDR3 protein: CASSPGTGGQETQYF
D gene: -; J gene: TRBJ2-3; V gene: TRBV20-1; clone size: few; CDR3 DNA: TGCAGTGCCGGGAAGGCAGATACGCAGTATTTT; CDR3 protein: CSAGKADTQYF
D gene: TRBD2; J gene: TRBJ2-7; V gene: TRBV6-5; clone size: -; CDR3 DNA: TGTGCCAGCAGTTACGATCTGGTCCCGGGGGGCGAGCAGTACTTC; CDR3 protein: CASSYDLVPGGEQYF
D gene: TRBD2; J gene: TRBJ2-1; V gene: TRBV25-1; clone size: -; CDR3 DNA: TGTGCCAGCAGTGGGACCGGTCCTAGCGGGGACTCCTACAATGAGCAGTTCTTC; CDR3 protein: CASSGTGPSGDSYNEQFF
D gene: TRBD1; J gene: TRBJ1-1; V gene: TRBV11-2; clone size: -; CDR3 DNA: TGTGCCAGCAGCTGGACAGGGATGAACACTGAAGCTTTCTTT; CDR3 protein: CASSWTGMNTEAFF
D gene: TRBD1; J gene: TRBJ2-7; V gene: TRBV4-2; clone size: many; CDR3 DNA: TGTGCCAGCAGGGCGACAGGGCTGGACGAGCAGTACTTC; CDR3 protein: CASRATGLDEQYF
D gene: TRBD1; J gene: TRBJ1-4; V gene: TRBV9; clone size: -; CDR3 DNA: TGTGCCAGCAGCGTAGGACAGGGAGTCAAATTAGGTGAAAAACTGTTTTTT; CDR3 protein: CASSVGQGVKLGEKLFF
D gene: -; J gene: TRBJ1-2; V gene: TRBV28; clone size: -; CDR3 DNA: TGTGCCACCCGGACATCCTTTAACTATGGCTACACCTTC; CDR3 protein: CATRTSFNYGYTF
D gene: TRBD1; J gene: TRBJ1-2; V gene: TRBV6-6; clone size: -; CDR3 DNA: TGTGCCAGCAGTTACTCCAGGGACAGCAACCCCTATGGCTACACCTTC; CDR3 protein: CASSYSRDSNPYGYTF
D gene: TRBD1; J gene: TRBJ1-6; V gene: TRBV4-1; clone size: -; CDR3 DNA: TGCGCCAGCAGCCAGGGACAGGGAAGCTCCTATAATTCACCCCTCCACTTT; CDR3 protein: CASSQGQGSSYNSPLHF
D gene: -; J gene: TRBJ1-5; V gene: TRBV19; clone size: -; CDR3 DNA: TGTGCCAGTAGTATGCGGGAACTCCATCAGCCCCAGCATTTT; CDR3 protein: CASSMRELHQPQHF
D gene: TRBD1; J gene: TRBJ1-2; V gene: TRBV6-4; clone size: -; CDR3 DNA: TGTGCCAGCAGGATGACAGGGGATAACTATGGCTACACCTTC; CDR3 protein: CASRMTGDNYGYTF
D gene: -; J gene: TRBJ1-1; V gene: TRBV11-1; clone size: -; CDR3 DNA: TGTGCCAGCAGCTCGGGGGGAGGCGAGTTGAACACTGAAGCTTTCTTT; CDR3 protein: CASSSGGGELNTEAFF
D gene: TRBD1; J gene: TRBJ2-7; V gene: TRBV27; clone size: -; CDR3 DNA: TGTGCCAGCACTACGGGACAGGGGGCGCGAGAGCAGTACTTC; CDR3 protein: CASTTGQGAREQYF
D gene: -; J gene: TRBJ1-5; V gene: TRBV4-1; clone size: -; CDR3 DNA: TGCGCCAGCAGCCAAGAGGGTTGGGGCCAGCCCCAGCATTTT; CDR3 protein: CASSQEGWGQPQHF
D gene: -; J gene: TRBJ1-1; V gene: TRBV28; clone size: -; CDR3 DNA: TGTGCCAGCAACCCTATAGTGCCCACTATGAACACTGAAGCTTTCTTT; CDR3 protein: CASNPIVPTMNTEAFF
D gene: -; J gene: TRBJ1-1; V gene: TRBV6-5; clone size: once; CDR3 DNA: TGTGCCAGCAGTGCCGGGGGGCGGGCTGAAGCTTTCTTT; CDR3 protein: CASSAGGRAEAFF
D gene: TRBD2; J gene: TRBJ2-1; V gene: TRBV9; clone size: once; CDR3 DNA: TGTGCCAGCAGCCCCACTTCGGGGGGGAATGAGCAGTTCTTC; CDR3 protein: CASSPTSGGNEQFF
D gene: TRBD2; J gene: TRBJ2-3; V gene: TRBV4-1; clone size: -; CDR3 DNA: TGCGCCAGCAGCCAACCCGGACTAGCGGGAGGCTATAGCACAGATACGCAGTATTTT; CDR3 protein: CASSQPGLAGGYSTDTQYF
D gene: TRBD2; J gene: TRBJ2-2; V gene: TRBV6-4; clone size: -; CDR3 DNA: TGTGCCAGCAGTGGAGGGTCCCTAGCGGGAGAAACCGGGGAGCTGTTTTTT; CDR3 protein: CASSGGSLAGETGELFF
D gene: -; J gene: TRBJ1-4; V gene: TRBV11-2; clone size: -; CDR3 DNA: TGTGCCAGCAGCTTAGGGACTGCAACTAATGAAAAACTGTTTTTT; CDR3 protein: CASSLGTATNEKLFF